These 18 T cell receptor beta chains came from one sample sequenced in a study of cytomegalovirus exposure and HLA in healthy donors. Amplification used 60 Vbeta primers and 13 Jbeta primers. Here immunoSEQ multiplex PCR was the method, and the copy in TCRdb shows in-frame clones only, minus some. Reported are 90,000 to 130,000 clones; the ten largest clones contain approximately 3.7%. Sequencing was performed on PBMCs. These receptors were obtained from a man aged 25 to 40 in good health and CMV-seronegative.

This chain connects TRBV5-1 to TRBJ2-7; no definite D call. The V gene's germline CDR1 is SGHRS and CDR2 YFSETQ. This CDR3 contains 14 residues. Trimming left V 2 bases short and J 0 bases short, with 9 bases between. The CDR3 DNA reads as TGCGCCAGCAGCTTCACAAGGAGCTCCTACGAGCAGTACTTC. This translates into CASSFTRSSYEQYF.

The chain joins TRBV5-6 to TRBJ1-6, with TRBD1 matching 10 bases. J was trimmed by 8 bases and V by 4 bases; bases with no gene match: 6. CDR3 length equals 15 residues. CDR1 SGHDT and CDR2 YYEEEE come from the germline V gene. CDR3 protein: CASSADRGLYSPLHF. For the CDR3, the DNA is TGTGCCAGCAGCGCAGACAGGGGGCTTTATTCACCCCTCCACTTT.

The chain carries TRBV18 and TRBJ2-7, with 8 bases lining up with TRBD1. Germline lookup yields CDR1 KGHSH and CDR2 LQKENI. Losses at the gene ends were 1 base for V and 4 bases for J; bases not matched to a gene: 9. The CDR3 runs 16 residues. This CDR3 reads CASSPLGPGGLYEQYF. In DNA form, the CDR3 reads TGTGCCAGCTCACCACTCGGCCCAGGGGGCTTATACGAGCAGTACTTC.

This chain uses TRBV10-3 with TRBJ1-6, with TRBD1 identical over 7 bases. J lost 14 bases, V lost 1 base, and 8 bases had no gene match. The CDR3 is 14 residues long. Germline lookup yields CDR1 ENHRY and CDR2 SYGVKD. For the CDR3, the DNA is TGTGCCATCAGTGAGTGGCAGGGGGATAAGGCCCTCCACTTT. It is translated as CAISEWQGDKALHF.

The chain employs TRBV6-5 and TRBJ1-4; perhaps TRBD1 as D (5 bases). The CDR3 runs to 16 residues. CDR1 is MNHEY, CDR2 SVGAGI, per germline. V was clipped by 0 bases and J by 7 bases, with 15 bases between them. CDR3: CASSYSTGGWGEKLFF. The CDR3 nucleotides read TGTGCCAGCAGTTACTCGACGGGGGGGTGGGGTGAAAAACTGTTTTTT.

The chain combines TRBV19 with TRBJ1-2; maybe TRBD1 (6 bases). CDR1 is LNHDA and CDR2 is SQIVND in the germline V gene (reference sequence). V lost 6 bases and J lost 0, with 14 bases in between. CDR3 size: 15 residues. CDR3 residues: CASSETGPANYGYTF. The CDR3, as DNA: TGTGCCAGTAGCGAAACAGGGCCTGCTAACTATGGCTACACCTTC.

The chain has TRBV19 and TRBJ2-2; 9 bases match TRBD1. The V gene end was trimmed by 8 bases and the J gene end by 4 bases; junction bases not matched to a gene: 5. The CDR3 runs to 14 residues. Germline CDR1 LNHDA, CDR2 SQIVND (reference sequence). The CDR3 spells CASWDRESTGELFF. The CDR3 nucleotides are TGTGCCAGTTGGGACAGGGAAAGCACCGGGGAGCTGTTTTTT.

V and J are TRBV5-1 and TRBJ2-1, with 8 bases matching TRBD2. There are 14 residues in the CDR3. V dropped 7 bases and J dropped 0; count of bases not matched to a gene: 3. From germline, CDR1 is SGHRS and CDR2 YFSETQ. The CDR3 DNA is TGCGCCAGCTGTCGGGGGGGCTCCTACAATGAGCAGTTCTTC. Its protein is CASCRGGSYNEQFF.

On this clone itself: Germline is not matched at one junction end, which may reflect a read error. At the DNA level, this CDR3 is encoded by other sequences in the same sample as well. The chain employs TRBV19 and TRBJ2-7; D gene unclear. Germline values: CDR1 LNHDA, CDR2 SQIVND (reference sequence). The CDR3 spans 16 residues. The CDR3 reads CASSIDPTRPTYEQYF. CDR3 nucleotide sequence: TGTGCCAGTAGTATAGACCCGACACGACCTACCTACGAGCAATACTTC.

This sequence joins TRBV7-9 and TRBJ2-2, with D tentatively TRBD2 (5 bases). Trimming stripped 3 bases from V and 5 bases from J, with 10 bases between. This CDR3 is built from 14 residues. Germline CDR1 is SEHNR and CDR2 is FQNEAQ (reference sequence). CDR3 protein: CASSFLTGTGELFF. CDR3 coding DNA: TGTGCCAGCAGCTTTTTGACGGGGACCGGGGAGCTGTTTTTT.

The chain has TRBV9 and TRBJ1-1; D is uncertain. CDR3 length: 12 amino acids. V lost 3 bases to trimming and J lost 9 bases, with 12 bases between them. Germline V CDR1 and CDR2: SGDLS, YYNGEE. Written as DNA, the CDR3 is TGTGCCAGCAGCGCCGGGATTTCCCAAGCTTTCTTT. Its translation: CASSAGISQAFF.

This rearrangement joins TRBV10-1 to TRBJ2-7; TRBD2 aligns across 12 bases. Germline loops: CDR1 WNHNN, CDR2 SYGVQD (reference sequence). J gave up 5 bases and V 8 bases, and 19 bases lay outside the gene matches. CDR3 size: 18 residues. CDR3 nucleotides: TGCGCCAGCCTGAGGGATCTAGCGGGGGGGACATCCTACCACGAGCAGTACTTC. The encoded protein is CASLRDLAGGTSYHEQYF.

The V call is TRBV2, the J call TRBJ2-3; 7 bases line up with TRBD2. Germline V gene sequence: CDR1 SNHLY, CDR2 FYNNEI. The CDR3 spans 15 residues. The ends lost 6 bases at V and 6 bases at J; junction bases unmatched: 12. In DNA form, the CDR3 reads TGTGCCAGCAGAGGTTTCGTGTCTAGCGGCGATACGCAGTATTTT. The encoded protein is CASRGFVSSGDTQYF.

The chain couples TRBV5-1 to TRBJ2-2; 7 nucleotides match TRBD1. The germline CDR1 and CDR2 sequences are SGHRS and YFSETQ. Trimming removed 3 bases from V and 5 bases from J; junction bases left unmatched: 7. This CDR3 spans 15 amino acids. CDR3 loop: CASSWRQGETGELFF. CDR3 sequence (DNA): TGCGCCAGCAGCTGGAGGCAGGGGGAAACCGGGGAGCTGTTTTTT.

The chain combines TRBV13 with TRBJ1-2, with TRBD1 matching 10 bases. The CDR3 covers 13 residues. V lost 5 bases, J lost 7 bases, and 4 bases stayed unmatched. The germline V gene encodes CDR1 PRHDT and CDR2 FYEKMQ (reference sequence). The CDR3 protein is CASSQRQGAGYTF. CDR3 nucleotide sequence: TGTGCCAGCAGCCAACGACAGGGGGCTGGCTACACCTTC.

The J gene is TRBJ2-2, the V gene TRBV5-1; D possibly corresponds to TRBD1 (5 bases). Trimming took off 4 bases at V and 0 bases at J, with 7 bases between the two ends. Germline assignment: CDR1 SGHRS and CDR2 YFSETQ. The CDR3 extends over 14 amino acids. The chain's CDR3 is CASSQDTNTGELFF. CDR3 in DNA: TGCGCCAGCAGCCAGGACACGAACACCGGGGAGCTGTTTTTT.

The chain uses TRBV18 and TRBJ2-3; 12 positions agree with TRBD2. CDR1 and CDR2 (germline): KGHSH, LQKENI. J was trimmed by 3 bases and V by 3 bases; bases with no gene match: 7. The CDR3 contains 17 residues. The CDR3 protein is CASSPPGLAGGTDTQYF. The DNA of the CDR3 is TGTGCCAGCTCACCTCCGGGGCTAGCGGGGGGGACAGATACGCAGTATTTT.

The chain has TRBV18 and TRBJ2-7; the D is unclear. Between the trimmed V and J ends, which lost 3 bases and 3 bases, there was a span of 6 bases. Germline V gene data show CDR1 as KGHSH and CDR2 as LQKENI. This CDR3 has 12 residues. DNA of the CDR3: TGTGCCAGCTCACCTGGGCGCTACGAGCAGTACTTC. Amino acids: CASSPGRYEQYF.